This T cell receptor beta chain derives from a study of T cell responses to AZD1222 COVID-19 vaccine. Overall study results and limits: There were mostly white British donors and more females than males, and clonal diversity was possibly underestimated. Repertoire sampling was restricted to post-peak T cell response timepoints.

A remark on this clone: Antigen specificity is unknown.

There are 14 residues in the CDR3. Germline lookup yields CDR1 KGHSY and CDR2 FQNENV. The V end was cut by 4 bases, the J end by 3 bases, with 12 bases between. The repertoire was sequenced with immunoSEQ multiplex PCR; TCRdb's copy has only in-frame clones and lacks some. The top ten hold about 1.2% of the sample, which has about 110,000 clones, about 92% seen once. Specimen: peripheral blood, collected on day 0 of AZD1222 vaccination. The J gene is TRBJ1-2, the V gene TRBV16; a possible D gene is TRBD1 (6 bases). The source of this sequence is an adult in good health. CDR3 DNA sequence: TGTGCCAGCAGCCCCCGACAGGAATACTATGGCTACACCTTC. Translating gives CASSPRQEYYGYTF. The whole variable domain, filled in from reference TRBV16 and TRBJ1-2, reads GEEVAQTPKHLVRGEGQKAKLYCAPIKGHSYVFWYQQVLKNEFKFLISFQNENVFDETGMPKERFSAKCLPNSPCSLEIQATKLEDSAVYFCASSPRQEYYGYTFGSGTRLTVV.